What follows are 12 T cell receptor beta chains derived from one specimen sequenced in a study of CD8+CD57+ T cells in acquired aplastic anemia. Genomic DNA acted as the template from which TCR beta VDJ combination and CDR3 sequence profiling were carried out. TCRdb fed the reads into MiXCR, producing one record per CDR3 protein. This sample carries around 500,000 distinct CDR3 sequences, over 25% of them seen once, and the ten largest clones take 0.8% to 0.85%. Patients included in sequencing had previously demonstrated CD8+CD57+ cell expansion by flow cytometry. Sequenced: sorted CD4+, CD8+, or CD8+CD57+ T cells (not recorded which) from PBMCs. These receptors were obtained from a human donor with aplastic anemia.

The chain carries TRBV5-1 and TRBJ2-3; a weak D match, TRBD1 (5 bases). Trimming cost V 0 bases and J 1 base, with 9 bases left between them. The CDR3 length is 15 residues. From germline, CDR1 is SGHRS and CDR2 YFSETQ. CDR3 sequence (DNA): TGCGCCAGCAGCTTGGAGGGGCAGGGCACAGATACGCAGTATTTT. Encoded protein: CASSLEGQGTDTQYF.

This clonotype was counted ten times or more. The V and J genes are TRBV7-3 and TRBJ2-3, with D tentatively TRBD1 or TRBD2 (5 bases each). The CDR3 is 15 amino acids. Trimming removed 2 bases from V and 0 bases from J, with 9 bases in between. Per germline, CDR1 SGHTA and CDR2 FQGTGA. This CDR3 is CASSLFGGSTDTQYF. For the CDR3, the DNA is TGTGCCAGCAGCTTATTTGGGGGTAGCACAGATACGCAGTATTTT. The variable domain in full, completed from reference TRBV7-3 and TRBJ2-3, reads GAGVSQTPSNKVTEKGKYVELRCDPISGHTALYWYRQSLGQGPEFLIYFQGTGAADDSGLPNDRFFAVRPEGSVSTLKIQRTERGDSAVYLCASSLFGGSTDTQYFGPGTRLTVL.

In its sample, this clonotype was seen many times. The chain is built from TRBV24-1 and TRBJ2-1, with 11 bases aligning to TRBD1. Trimming cost V 2 bases and J 3 bases; bases outside gene matches: 2. Germline CDR1 is KGHDR and CDR2 is SFDVKD. The CDR3 spans 16 residues. The CDR3 reads CATSDSGTGGYNEQFF. The CDR3 coding sequence is TGTGCCACCAGTGATTCCGGGACAGGGGGCTACAATGAGCAGTTCTTC.

This clonotype was recorded many times. The V call is TRBV7-6, the J call TRBJ1-3; D uncertain. The CDR3 runs 13 residues. The ends were cut back, 4 bases at V and 4 bases at J, with 8 bases in the middle. CDR1 SGHVS and CDR2 FNYEAQ come from the germline V gene. CDR3 sequence: CASSSGRGNTIYF. The DNA for the CDR3 is TGTGCCAGCAGCTCCGGTCGGGGAAACACCATATATTTT.

This clonotype was seen at least ten times. The conserved phenylalanine or tryptophan normally closing the CDR3 is absent here, so this likely arose from a read error. The DNA is left out, because the CDR3 cannot be placed on it with certainty; the CDR3 is given as TCRdb lists it. The V and J genes are TRBV2 and TRBJ2-7; the table's D call, TRBD1, has no DNA check behind it. CDR1 and CDR2 (germline): SNHLY, FYNNEI. Including both end residues, the CDR3 is 10 amino acids long. Here the CDR3 reads CASLITGVSI.

This clonotype was detected many times. The chain links TRBV29-1 to TRBJ2-3; D uncertain. There are 12 residues in the CDR3. Germline assignment: CDR1 SQVTM and CDR2 ANQGSEA. V dropped 4 bases and J dropped 2 bases, with 7 bases sitting between them. CDR3 amino acids: CSVGRLTDTQYF. The CDR3 nucleotides read TGCAGCGTTGGACGGCTCACAGATACGCAGTATTTT.

This chain uses TRBV7-2 with TRBJ1-6; 10 bases align to TRBD1. The V gene end was trimmed by 5 bases and the J gene end by 2 bases; junction bases not matched to a gene: 3. CDR1 SGHTA and CDR2 FQGNSA come from the germline V gene. The CDR3 is made up of 16 amino acids. The CDR3 loop reads CASSQDRGTYNSPLHF. CDR3 bases: TGTGCCAGCAGCCAGGACAGGGGGACCTATAATTCACCCCTCCACTTT.

This clonotype occurred a few times. This sequence joins TRBV20-1 and TRBJ1-5, with no clear D. The CDR3 spans 15 residues. V was clipped by 3 bases and J by 0 bases, with 12 bases between them. The germline gives CDR1 DFQATT, CDR2 SNEGSKA (reference sequence). The CDR3 sequence is CSARERWNSNQPQHF. CDR3 sequence (DNA): TGCAGTGCTAGGGAACGCTGGAATAGCAATCAGCCCCAGCATTTT.

Only a few counts were recorded for this clonotype. Compared with germline, one end of the junction differs, possibly owing to a read error. This chain joins TRBV2 and TRBJ1-4; D ambiguous. This CDR3 comprises 13 residues. Germline V gene lookup returns CDR1 SNHLY and CDR2 FYNNEI. The CDR3 loop is CASSWQAREKLFF. The CDR3 DNA reads as TGCGCCAGCAGTTGGCAGGCTCGGGAAAAACTGTTTTTT.

This clonotype was seen ten or more times. The rearrangement links TRBV12-5 to TRBJ1-5; D unresolved. Trimming took 9 bases from V and 11 from J, leaving 14 bases between them. The CDR3 contains 11 residues. From germline, CDR1 is LGHNT and CDR2 FRNRAP. The CDR3 region has the DNA TGTGCTAGCGGGCCCTTGGTTGCCCAGCATTTT. It yields the protein CASGPLVAQHF. Full variable domain (rest looked up from reference TRBV12-5 and TRBJ1-5): DARVTQTPRHKVTEMGQEVTMRCQPILGHNTVFWYRQTMMQGLELLAYFRNRAPLDDSGMPKDRFSAEMPDATLATLKIQPSEPRDSAVYFCASGPLVAQHFGDGTRLSIL.

This clonotype was seen ten or more times. The V gene is TRBV29-1, the J gene TRBJ1-2, with D perhaps TRBD1 (6 bases). The CDR3 length is 15 residues. Germline lookup yields CDR1 SQVTM and CDR2 ANQGSEA. Trimming pared 1 base from V and 8 bases from J, leaving 20 bases between. This CDR3 reads CSVEGGIGRGGGYTF. CDR3 bases: TGCAGCGTTGAAGGTGGAATCGGCAGGGGTGGCGGCTACACCTTC.

In its sample, this clonotype was seen many times. The genes are TRBV10-3 and TRBJ2-1; 8 positions agree with TRBD2. Trimming removed 10 bases from V and 8 bases from J; junction bases left unmatched: 10. The germline CDR1 and CDR2 sequences are ENHRY and SYGVKD. The length of the CDR3 is 13 residues. This CDR3 is CANTGTSFYEQFF. The CDR3 coding sequence is TGTGCCAACACCGGGACTAGTTTCTATGAGCAGTTCTTC.